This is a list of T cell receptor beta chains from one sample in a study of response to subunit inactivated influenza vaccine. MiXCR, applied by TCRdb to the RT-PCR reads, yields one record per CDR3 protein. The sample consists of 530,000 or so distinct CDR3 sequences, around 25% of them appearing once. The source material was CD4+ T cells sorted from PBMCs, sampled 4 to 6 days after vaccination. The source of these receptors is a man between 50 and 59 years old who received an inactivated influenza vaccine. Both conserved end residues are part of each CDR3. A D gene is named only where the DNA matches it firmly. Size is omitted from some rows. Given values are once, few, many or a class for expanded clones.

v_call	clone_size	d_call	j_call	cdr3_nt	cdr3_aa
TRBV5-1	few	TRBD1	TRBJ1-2	TGCGCCAGCAGCCCCCCGACAGGGGATGGCTACACCTTC	CASSPPTGDGYTF
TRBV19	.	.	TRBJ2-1	TGTGCCAGTAGTATGGGATTCGGACGGATATACAATGAGCAGTTCTTC	CASSMGFGRIYNEQFF
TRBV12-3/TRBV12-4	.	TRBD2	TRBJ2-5	TGTGCCAGCAGCGTGGGACTAGCGGGGGGTGGGGAGACCCAGTACTTC	CASSVGLAGGGETQYF
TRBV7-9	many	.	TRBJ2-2	TGTGCCAGCAGCTTACAATCCACCGGGGAGCTGTTTTTT	CASSLQSTGELFF
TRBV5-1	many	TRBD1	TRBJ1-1	TGCGCCAGCAGCTCGACAGGGTCGGTCACTGAAGCTTTCTTT	CASSSTGSVTEAFF
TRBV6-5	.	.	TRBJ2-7	TGTGCCAGCAGTTACCGCGGCAGGACCTACGAGCAGTACTTC	CASSYRGRTYEQYF
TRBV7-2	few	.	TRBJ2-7	TGTGCCAGCAGCTTAGCGGATACCTACGAGCAGTACTTC	CASSLADTYEQYF
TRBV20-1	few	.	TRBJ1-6	TGCAGTGCCGGGGCCCGAAGCTATAATTCACCCCTCCACTTT	CSAGARSYNSPLHF
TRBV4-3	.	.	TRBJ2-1	TGCGCCAGCAGCCAAGATCCTAGCAATGAGCAGTTCTTC	CASSQDPSNEQFF
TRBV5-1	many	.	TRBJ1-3	TGCGCCAGCAGCTTCGCAGGGCGCGGAAACACCATATATTTT	CASSFAGRGNTIYF